This T cell receptor (beta chain) emerged from a study of T cells in localized non-small cell lung cancer. The assay was immunoSEQ multiplex PCR, and TCRdb's table has in-frame clones only and misses some. The repertoire consists of roughly 86,000 clones, with 84% occurring once and the leading ten covering roughly 3%. The receptor's source is a man aged 35 to 69 with stage I lung adenocarcinoma. The sample in question was peripheral blood, obtained before any cancer treatment.

Here the CDR3 reads CASSAPRFRDRSSYEQYF. The CDR3 DNA follows: TGTGCCAGCAGTGCCCCAAGGTTTAGGGACAGATCTTCGTACGAGCAGTACTTC. The rearrangement uses TRBV6-4 and TRBJ2-7, with 7 bases matching TRBD1. Germline-derived CDR1 and CDR2 are MRHNA and SNTAGT. The V and J ends lost 4 bases and 4 bases, in that order; junction bases with no gene match: 19. This CDR3 contains 18 residues.